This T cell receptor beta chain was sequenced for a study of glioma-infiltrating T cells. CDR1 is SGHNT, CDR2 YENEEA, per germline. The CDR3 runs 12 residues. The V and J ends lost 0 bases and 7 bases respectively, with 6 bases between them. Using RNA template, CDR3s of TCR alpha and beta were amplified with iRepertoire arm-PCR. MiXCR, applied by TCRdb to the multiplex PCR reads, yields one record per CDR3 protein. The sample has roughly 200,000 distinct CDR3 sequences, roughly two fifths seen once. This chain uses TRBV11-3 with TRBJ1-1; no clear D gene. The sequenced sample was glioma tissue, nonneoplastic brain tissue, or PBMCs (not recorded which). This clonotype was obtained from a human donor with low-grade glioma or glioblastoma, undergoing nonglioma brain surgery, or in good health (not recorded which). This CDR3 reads CASSLDGHEAFF. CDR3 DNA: TGTGCCAGCAGCTTAGACGGCCATGAAGCTTTCTTT.